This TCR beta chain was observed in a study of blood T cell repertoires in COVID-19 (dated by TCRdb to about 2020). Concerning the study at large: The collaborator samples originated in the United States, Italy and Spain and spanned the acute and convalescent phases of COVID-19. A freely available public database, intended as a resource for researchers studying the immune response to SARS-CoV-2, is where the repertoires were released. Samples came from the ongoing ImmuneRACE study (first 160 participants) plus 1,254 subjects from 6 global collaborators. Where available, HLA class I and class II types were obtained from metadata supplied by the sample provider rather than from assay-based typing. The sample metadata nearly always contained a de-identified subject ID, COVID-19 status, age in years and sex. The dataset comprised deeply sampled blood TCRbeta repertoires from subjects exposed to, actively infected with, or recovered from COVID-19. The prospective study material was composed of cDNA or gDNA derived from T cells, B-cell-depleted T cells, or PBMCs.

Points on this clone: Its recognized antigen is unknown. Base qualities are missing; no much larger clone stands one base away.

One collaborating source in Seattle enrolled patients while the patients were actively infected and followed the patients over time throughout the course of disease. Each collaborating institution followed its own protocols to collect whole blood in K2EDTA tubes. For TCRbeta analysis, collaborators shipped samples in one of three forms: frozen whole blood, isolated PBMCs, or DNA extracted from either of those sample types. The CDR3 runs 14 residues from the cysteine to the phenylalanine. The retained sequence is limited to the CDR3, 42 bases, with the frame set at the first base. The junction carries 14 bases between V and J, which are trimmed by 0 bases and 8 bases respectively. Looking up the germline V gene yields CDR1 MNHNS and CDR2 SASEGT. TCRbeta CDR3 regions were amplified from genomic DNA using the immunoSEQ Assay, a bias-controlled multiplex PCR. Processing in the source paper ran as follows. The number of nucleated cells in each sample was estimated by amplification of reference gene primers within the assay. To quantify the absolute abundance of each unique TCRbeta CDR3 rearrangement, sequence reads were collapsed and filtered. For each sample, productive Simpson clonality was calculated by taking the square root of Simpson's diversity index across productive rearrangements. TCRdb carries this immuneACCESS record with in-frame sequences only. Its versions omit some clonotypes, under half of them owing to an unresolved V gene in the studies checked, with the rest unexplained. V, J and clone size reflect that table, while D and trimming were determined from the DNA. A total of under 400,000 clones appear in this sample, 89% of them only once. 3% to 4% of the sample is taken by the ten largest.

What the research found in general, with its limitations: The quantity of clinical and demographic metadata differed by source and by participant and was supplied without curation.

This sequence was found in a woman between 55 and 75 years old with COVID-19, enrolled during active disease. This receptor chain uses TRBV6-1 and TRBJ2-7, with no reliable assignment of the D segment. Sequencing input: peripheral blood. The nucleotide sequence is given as TGTGCCAGCAGTGAAGCGGCGCTAGGAGTCCAGCAGTACTTC. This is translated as CASSEAALGVQQYF.